These 25 T cell receptor beta chains were sequenced from one sample in a study of cytomegalovirus exposure and HLA in healthy donors. The assay was immunoSEQ multiplex PCR, and TCRdb's table has in-frame clones only and misses some. This table holds some 150,000 clones, about 91% found once. The sequencing sample was made of PBMCs. The source is a woman under 30 in good health and CMV-seropositive.

The V call is TRBV28, the J call TRBJ2-7, with 9 bases that match TRBD1. Germline trimming cut 1 base from V and 1 base from J; bases unmatched to any gene: 8. Germline V gene sequence: CDR1 MDHEN, CDR2 SYDVKM. This CDR3 spans 17 amino acids. The CDR3 spells CASSLSFTGTGSYEQYF. In nucleotides, the CDR3 is TGTGCCAGCAGTTTATCCTTCACCGGGACAGGGTCCTACGAGCAGTACTTC.

V usage is TRBV6-5 and J usage is TRBJ2-7; unclear D gene. Trimming took off 2 bases at V and 3 bases at J, with 8 bases between the two ends. The CDR3 sequence is 13 residues long. Germline CDR1 and CDR2: MNHEY and SVGAGI. This CDR3 is CASSYTNDYEQYF. CDR3 DNA sequence: TGTGCCAGCAGTTACACAAACGACTACGAGCAGTACTTC.

V and J are TRBV2 and TRBJ1-2, with TRBD1 identical over 7 bases. The germline V gene encodes CDR1 SNHLY and CDR2 FYNNEI. J gave up 4 bases and V 6 bases, and 8 bases lay outside the gene matches. The CDR3 has 14 amino acids. CDR3 DNA: TGTGCCAGCAGCTCGCGACAGGGTCTCTATGGCTACACCTTC. Translating it yields CASSSRQGLYGYTF.

In the case of this clone: The same CDR3 also results from other DNA sequences found in this sample. The DNA for the CDR3 is TGTGCCAGCAGCTTAGGGTTAGGGGTTTACGAGCAGTACTTC. Translating it yields CASSLGLGVYEQYF. The V and J genes are TRBV11-2 and TRBJ2-7, with a possible D match to TRBD1 (5 bases). Germline CDR1 reads SGHAT; CDR2 reads FQNNGV. V was shortened by 1 base and J by 4 bases, with 11 bases between the two germline ends. CDR3 length: 14 amino acids.

This rearrangement joins TRBV15 to TRBJ2-5, with D perhaps matching TRBD1 (6 bases). Trimming left V 1 base short and J 5 bases short, with 11 bases between. The CDR3 has 14 amino acids. Germline V gene data show CDR1 as LNHNV and CDR2 as YYDKDF (reference sequence). CDR3 protein: CATSRVLRGETQYF. CDR3 nucleotides: TGTGCCACCAGCAGAGTGTTAAGGGGGGAGACCCAGTACTTC.

The chain has TRBV5-1 and TRBJ2-3, with TRBD1 identical over 9 bases. The V gene's germline CDR1 is SGHRS and CDR2 YFSETQ. Trimming cost V 3 bases and J 2 bases; bases outside gene matches: 10. CDR3 size: 17 residues. The CDR3 DNA reads TGCGCCAGCAGCTGGCCGGACAGGGGAGGGGACACAGATACGCAGTATTTT. Translation gives CASSWPDRGGDTDTQYF.

The chain couples TRBV19 to TRBJ1-2; the match to TRBD1 covers 7 bases. CDR3 length: 16 amino acids. CDR1 LNHDA and CDR2 SQIVND come from the germline V gene (reference sequence). Germline trimming cut 1 base from V and 6 bases from J; bases unmatched to any gene: 11. CDR3 protein: CASSIGSRGRGDGYTF. The DNA for the CDR3 is TGTGCCAGTAGTATAGGATCGAGGGGGCGAGGGGATGGCTACACCTTC. The full variable domain, with the rest looked up from reference TRBV19 and TRBJ1-2, is DGGITQSPKYLFRKEGQNVTLSCEQNLNHDAMYWYRQDPGQGLRLIYYSQIVNDFQKGDIAEGYSVSREKKESFPLTVTSAQKNPTAFYLCASSIGSRGRGDGYTFGSGTRLTVV.

The chain is built from TRBV15 and TRBJ1-5; 7 positions match TRBD1. CDR1 and CDR2 from the germline V gene are LNHNV and YYDKDF (reference sequence). The CDR3 contains 15 residues. V was clipped by 2 bases and J by 6 bases; unmatched bases: 7. The CDR3 region has the DNA TGTGCCACCAGCAGATCCAGACAGGGTACTCAGCCCCAGCATTTT. As protein: CATSRSRQGTQPQHF.

The rearrangement uses TRBV30 and TRBJ2-7, with 13 bases identical to TRBD2. Trimming at V came to 3 bases and at J to 2 bases, leaving 7 bases not matched to a gene. In germline, CDR1 is GTSNPN, CDR2 SVGIG (reference sequence). The length of the CDR3 is 16 residues. CDR3: CAWSDLTSGGAYEQYF. The CDR3, as DNA: TGTGCCTGGAGCGATCTAACTAGCGGGGGGGCCTACGAGCAGTACTTC. Together with reference TRBV30 and TRBJ2-7, the CDR3 gives the full variable domain: SQTIHQWPATLVQPVGSPLSLECTVEGTSNPNLYWYRQAAGRGLQLLFYSVGIGQISSEVPQNLSASRPQDRQFILSSKKLLLSDSGFYLCAWSDLTSGGAYEQYFGPGTRLTVT.

The rearrangement uses TRBV7-2 and TRBJ2-7, with D uncertain. Trimming left V 6 bases short and J 0 bases short, with 9 bases between. Per the germline V gene, CDR1 is SGHTA and CDR2 is FQGNSA. This CDR3 spans 13 amino acids. The CDR3 sequence is CASSAHSSYEQYF. The CDR3 nucleotides read TGTGCCAGCAGTGCCCACAGCTCCTACGAGCAGTACTTC.

The chain employs TRBV28 and TRBJ2-1, with 7 bases identical to TRBD2. The CDR3 has 19 residues. After removal of 5 bases from V and 1 base from J, the junction contained 17 bases not matched to a gene. Germline V lookup: CDR1 MDHEN, CDR2 SYDVKM. The CDR3 region has the DNA TGTGCCAGCAGTCCCCCCCGAGGCGATCCGGGGGGATCCTACAATGAGCAGTTCTTC. Its protein product is CASSPPRGDPGGSYNEQFF.

The gene calls are TRBV9 and TRBJ2-2, with 13 bases lining up with TRBD2. V trimming: 4 bases; J trimming: 3 bases; junction bases outside the gene matches: 9. Germline V lookup: CDR1 SGDLS, CDR2 YYNGEE. The CDR3 totals 18 residues. The CDR3 coding sequence is TGTGCCAGCAGCCCAGGACTAGCGGGGGCAATGTACACCGGGGAGCTGTTTTTT. This sequence encodes CASSPGLAGAMYTGELFF. The complete variable domain, with remaining parts taken from reference TRBV9 and TRBJ2-2, reads DSGVTQTPKHLITATGQRVTLRCSPRSGDLSVYWYQQSLDQGLQFLIQYYNGEERAKGNILERFSAQQFPDLHSELNLSSLELGDSALYFCASSPGLAGAMYTGELFFGEGSRLTVL.

The V call is TRBV6-5, the J call TRBJ2-5, with D unresolved. Germline-derived CDR1 and CDR2 are MNHEY and SVGAGI. This CDR3 is 11 amino acids long. Trimming removed 8 bases from V and 2 bases from J, with 6 bases in between. The DNA for the CDR3 is TGTGCCAGCCAGCGACAAGAGACCCAGTACTTC. Protein sequence: CASQRQETQYF.

CDR3: CASSTTPGDRRAYEQYF. The DNA of the CDR3 is TGTGCCAGCAGTACTACCCCCGGGGACAGGAGAGCCTACGAGCAGTACTTC. The chain combines TRBV28 with TRBJ2-7; TRBD1 agrees at 8 bases. The CDR3 covers 17 residues. V lost 5 bases, J lost 2 bases, and 14 bases stayed unmatched. The germline V gene has CDR1 MDHEN and CDR2 SYDVKM.

The rearrangement joins TRBV5-1 to TRBJ1-1; 8 positions agree with TRBD1. V shed 5 bases, J shed 5 bases, and the junction held 8 bases outside the gene matches. Per the germline V gene, CDR1 is SGHRS and CDR2 is YFSETQ. This CDR3 contains 14 residues. The DNA of the CDR3 is TGCGCCAGCAGGCCGGACAGGGTGGGAACTGAAGCTTTCTTT. Its translation is CASRPDRVGTEAFF. The entire variable domain, with the rest obtained from reference TRBV5-1 and TRBJ1-1, is as follows: KAGVTQTPRYLIKTRGQQVTLSCSPISGHRSVSWYQQTPGQGLQFLFEYFSETQRNKGNFPGRFSGRQFSNSRSEMNVSTLELGDSALYLCASRPDRVGTEAFFGQGTRLTVV.

The chain has TRBV18 and TRBJ1-4, with a weak D call TRBD1 (5 bases). Germline CDR1 reads KGHSH; CDR2 reads LQKENI. The V and J ends lost 3 bases and 4 bases respectively, with 6 bases between them. This CDR3 spans 13 amino acids. The CDR3 reads CASSPQGNEKLFF. The DNA of the CDR3 is TGTGCCAGCTCACCTCAGGGTAATGAAAAACTGTTTTTT.

This sequence joins TRBV12-5 and TRBJ2-1; D possibly corresponds to TRBD2 (6 bases). Trimming took off 0 bases at V and 3 bases at J, with 12 bases between the two ends. The CDR3 is 16 residues long. Germline V lookup: CDR1 LGHNT, CDR2 FRNRAP. The CDR3 sequence is CASGLVLRGIYNEQFF. In DNA, the CDR3 is TGTGCTAGTGGTTTGGTACTCCGGGGGATCTACAATGAGCAGTTCTTC. Combining the CDR3 with reference TRBV12-5 and TRBJ2-1 gives the whole variable domain DARVTQTPRHKVTEMGQEVTMRCQPILGHNTVFWYRQTMMQGLELLAYFRNRAPLDDSGMPKDRFSAEMPDATLATLKIQPSEPRDSAVYFCASGLVLRGIYNEQFFGPGTRLTVL.

This clone was detected once. V is TRBV27 and J is TRBJ1-5, with D possibly being TRBD1 (5 bases). Germline-derived CDR1 and CDR2 are MNHEY and SMNVEV (reference sequence). Trimming removed 5 bases from V and 3 bases from J, with 20 bases in between. The CDR3 is 17 amino acids. As DNA, the CDR3 is TGTGCCAGCAGTCCCAGCGGCGGGGACCGGGACAATCAGCCCCAGCATTTT. As protein: CASSPSGGDRDNQPQHF.

V gene TRBV28 combines with J gene TRBJ1-5, with a weak D call TRBD1 (5 bases). The CDR3 has 12 amino acids. The germline V gene has CDR1 MDHEN and CDR2 SYDVKM. V gave up 5 bases and J gave up 11 bases, with 13 bases separating them. The CDR3 DNA reads TGTGCCAGCAGTCCCCAGGGTTTAGCCCAGCATTTT. It encodes CASSPQGLAQHF.

This clone has a handful of counts. The chain recombines TRBV6-5 with TRBJ2-7; 9 nucleotides line up with TRBD2. CDR3 length: 13 residues. The J segment lost 6 bases and the V segment lost 4 bases, leaving 4 bases of the junction unmatched. CDR1 and CDR2 (germline): MNHEY, SVGAGI. CDR3 DNA: TGTGCCAGCAGTTGGGGACTAGCTCGCGAGCAGTACTTC. It is translated as CASSWGLAREQYF.

The V and J genes are TRBV6-1 and TRBJ2-5; 7 nucleotides align to TRBD1. V lost 2 bases and J lost 5; bases outside the gene matches: 8. This CDR3 has 15 residues. CDR1 is MNHNS, CDR2 SASEGT, per germline. The DNA of the CDR3 is TGTGCCAGCAGTGAACAGGGGGTGTCTCGGGAGACCCAGTACTTC. This encodes CASSEQGVSRETQYF.

In its sample, this clone was seen once. The chain carries TRBV2 and TRBJ1-2; TRBD1 is a possible D gene (6 bases). CDR1 is SNHLY, CDR2 FYNNEI, per germline. V dropped 6 bases and J dropped 6 bases, with 11 bases sitting between them. CDR3 length equals 12 residues. CDR3 sequence reads: CASRQGPHGYTF. The CDR3 bases are TGTGCCAGCAGACAGGGTCCCCATGGCTACACCTTC.

V gene TRBV6-1 combines with J gene TRBJ1-1, with 7 bases aligning to TRBD1. There are 17 residues in the CDR3. The V gene's germline CDR1 is MNHNS and CDR2 SASEGT. V was clipped by 1 base and J by 5 bases; unmatched bases: 13. In DNA form, the CDR3 reads TGTGCCAGCAGTGAAGAGGTTGGGACAGTTTTCGATACTGAAGCTTTCTTT. Protein sequence: CASSEEVGTVFDTEAFF.

The V call is TRBV18, the J call TRBJ1-4; 7 bases are shared with TRBD1. CDR1 KGHSH and CDR2 LQKENI come from the germline V gene. After removal of 3 bases from V and 0 bases from J, the junction contained 4 bases not matched to a gene. The CDR3 is 16 amino acids. CDR3 bases: TGTGCCAGCTCACCGATGGGACAGACAACTAATGAAAAACTGTTTTTT. As protein: CASSPMGQTTNEKLFF.

This chain connects TRBV4-3 to TRBJ1-2; D is possibly TRBD1 (5 bases). V lost 1 base and J 5 bases, leaving 14 bases between the germline ends. The CDR3 sequence is 15 residues long. Germline V lookup: CDR1 LGHNA, CDR2 YSLEER. The DNA of the CDR3 is TGCGCCAGCAGCCAAGGTTGGGTAGGGACTTATGGCTACACCTTC. Translating gives CASSQGWVGTYGYTF.